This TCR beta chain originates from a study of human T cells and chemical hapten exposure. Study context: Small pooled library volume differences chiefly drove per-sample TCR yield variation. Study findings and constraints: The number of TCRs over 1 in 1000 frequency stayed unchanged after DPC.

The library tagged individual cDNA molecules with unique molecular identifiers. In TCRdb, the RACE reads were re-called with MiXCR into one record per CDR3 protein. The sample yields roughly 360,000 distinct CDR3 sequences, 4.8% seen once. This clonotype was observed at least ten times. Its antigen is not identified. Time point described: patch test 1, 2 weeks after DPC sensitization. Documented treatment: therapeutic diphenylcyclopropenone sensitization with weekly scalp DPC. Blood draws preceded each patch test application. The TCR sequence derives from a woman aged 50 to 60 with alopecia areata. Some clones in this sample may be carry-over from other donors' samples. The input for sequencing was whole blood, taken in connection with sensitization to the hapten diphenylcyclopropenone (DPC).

The CDR3: CASRISGPNTGELFF. Here the CDR3 DNA reads TGTGCCAGCAGGATTAGCGGACCAAACACCGGGGAGCTGTTTTTT. This chain connects TRBV21-1 to TRBJ2-2; the DNA was not compared with TRBD2, the D call given in the table. TRBV21-1 is a pseudogene locus. CDR3 length: 15 amino acids.